The clone carrying this TCR beta chain was picked up a small number of times. No antigen is known for it. Expressed TCRB transcripts were sequenced, since all the RNA that had been isolated was reverse transcribed. TCRdb's copy holds only in-frame clones and misses some; the assay was immunoSEQ multiplex PCR. The sample lists 240,000 or so clones, 20% occurring once. The data were obtained in a study of beta chain features in type 1 diabetes. This CDR3 is 14 amino acids long. Per the germline V gene, CDR1 is MGHRA and CDR2 is YSYEKL. Between the trimmed V and J ends, which lost 4 bases and 4 bases, there was a span of 14 bases. Regarding the study as a whole: Within each of all four CD4+ subsets, Type 1 diabetes patients had TCRB CDR3s that were moderately but significantly shorter.

This chain joins TRBV4-1 and TRBJ2-7; possible D gene TRBD2, 6 bases. The sequenced material came from naive CD4+ T cells from blood. This clonotype originated in a woman aged 40 to 50 with type 1 diabetes. The CDR3 loop is CASSRQTGVYEQYF. In DNA form, the CDR3 reads TGCGCCAGCAGCCGGCAGACGGGGGTTTACGAGCAGTACTTC.